The 2 T cell receptor beta chains below come from one sample, sequenced in a study of cytomegalovirus exposure and HLA in healthy donors. Libraries were prepared by immunoSEQ multiplex PCR; TCRdb keeps only in-frame clonotypes and omits some of them. Of about 260,000 clones in the sample, about 90% were seen once. The sequenced sample was PBMCs. These receptors all stem from a woman aged 25 to 39 in good health and CMV-seronegative.

The chain employs TRBV2 and TRBJ2-3; TRBD2 aligns across 8 bases. Trimming removed 6 bases from V and 0 bases from J; junction bases left unmatched: 17. In germline, CDR1 is SNHLY, CDR2 FYNNEI. The CDR3 is made up of 19 amino acids. The CDR3 nucleotides are TGTGCCAGCAGCGGGGACACACCAACCTTAGCGGGAAGCACAGATACGCAGTATTTT. As protein: CASSGDTPTLAGSTDTQYF.

The chain couples TRBV7-3 to TRBJ2-5, with a possible D match to TRBD1 (6 bases). Between the trimmed V and J ends, which lost 2 bases and 5 bases, there was a span of 21 bases. This CDR3 region has 17 residues. The germline V gene has CDR1 SGHTA and CDR2 FQGTGA. The CDR3 sequence is CASSLQGSGSVKETQYF. In DNA form, the CDR3 reads TGTGCCAGCAGCTTACAGGGGTCAGGTTCGGTAAAGGAGACCCAGTACTTC.